One and the same sample provided the 30 T cell receptor beta chains below, sequenced in a study of STAT5B mutations in CD4+ large granular lymphocyte leukemia. Clones were read by immunoSEQ multiplex PCR, and TCRdb kept only the in-frame ones, dropping some. The sample consists of almost 30,000 clones, around 85% of them appearing once. Sequencing input: CD4+ T cells from blood buffy coats. The receptors were sampled from a human donor in good health.

V is TRBV7-2 and J is TRBJ2-6; 10 bases align to TRBD1. The CDR3 is made up of 18 amino acids. The germline V gene has CDR1 SGHTA and CDR2 FQGNSA. The trim removed 5 bases at V and 0 bases at J, leaving 7 bases unmatched. CDR3 nucleotide sequence: TGTGCCAGCAGCACGGGACAGGGGCCGCCCTCTGGGGCCAACGTCCTGACTTTC. Its translation: CASSTGQGPPSGANVLTF.

V and J are TRBV2 and TRBJ1-3; the match to TRBD1 covers 7 bases. CDR1 and CDR2 (germline): SNHLY, FYNNEI. The CDR3 covers 13 residues. V dropped 8 bases and J dropped 4; count of bases not matched to a gene: 5. The CDR3 nucleotides read TGTGCCAGCCTACAGACAGGGGGAAACACCATATATTTT. Translation gives CASLQTGGNTIYF.

J is TRBJ1-6 and V is TRBV27; D call uncertain. The CDR3 is 15 residues long. Trimming left V 3 bases short and J 5 bases short, with 11 bases between. Germline assignment: CDR1 MNHEY and CDR2 SMNVEV (reference sequence). The CDR3: CASSLSAVNNSPLHF. In DNA form, the CDR3 reads TGTGCCAGCAGTTTGTCGGCAGTAAATAATTCACCCCTCCACTTT.

This clone has just one count. The chain is built from TRBV18 and TRBJ1-4; D is ambiguous. The germline CDR1 and CDR2 sequences are KGHSH and LQKENI. The CDR3 has 15 amino acids. The V end lost 3 bases, the J end lost 7 bases, and 15 bases lay between the germline ends. CDR3 in DNA: TGTGCCAGCTCACCTTTCACCCTCCGGGGTGAAAAACTGTTTTTT. Its protein product is CASSPFTLRGEKLFF.

The chain has TRBV5-5 and TRBJ2-1, with 7 positions matching TRBD1. Germline CDR1 reads SGHKS; CDR2 reads YYEKEE (reference sequence). The V gene end was trimmed by 5 bases and the J gene end by 2 bases; junction bases not matched to a gene: 7. This CDR3 is 15 amino acids long. The CDR3 DNA is TGTGCCAGCAGAGCAGGGGGAGAACCCTACAATGAGCAGTTCTTC. Translation: CASRAGGEPYNEQFF.

The gene calls are TRBV27 and TRBJ2-3; D gene ambiguous. This CDR3 contains 12 residues. The germline V gene has CDR1 MNHEY and CDR2 SMNVEV (reference sequence). V was pared by 6 bases and J by 2 bases, with 6 bases between. The CDR3 reads CASSSNTDTQYF. The CDR3 DNA reads TGTGCCAGCAGCTCAAACACAGATACGCAGTATTTT.

V is TRBV9 and J is TRBJ2-1; 10 bases fit TRBD1. The CDR3 runs 14 residues. Germline CDR1 is SGDLS and CDR2 is YYNGEE. Losses at the gene ends were 7 bases for V and 4 bases for J; bases not matched to a gene: 5. CDR3 residues: CASDGGQGYNEQFF. CDR3 nucleotides: TGTGCCAGCGACGGGGGACAGGGGTACAATGAGCAGTTCTTC.

The chain has TRBV18 and TRBJ2-1; the D is unclear. CDR3 length: 17 amino acids. V gave up 0 bases and J gave up 4 bases, with 16 bases separating them. Germline CDR1 KGHSH, CDR2 LQKENI. The CDR3 here is CASSPPWFLIEYNEQFF. In DNA, the CDR3 is TGTGCCAGCTCACCACCGTGGTTCCTAATTGAATACAATGAGCAGTTCTTC.

The genes are TRBV7-2 and TRBJ2-7; no definite D call. Germline CDR1 is SGHTA and CDR2 is FQGNSA. This CDR3 is built from 14 residues. V was clipped by 1 base and J by 2 bases, with 9 bases between them. CDR3 sequence (DNA): TGTGCCAGCAGCTTAGTAAGCACCGCCTACGAGCAGTACTTC. Translation: CASSLVSTAYEQYF.

The J gene is TRBJ1-1, the V gene TRBV6-5; the match to TRBD1 covers 7 bases. The CDR3 consists of 12 residues. Losses at the gene ends were 5 bases for V and 7 bases for J; bases not matched to a gene: 4. Germline CDR1 and CDR2: MNHEY and SVGAGI. CDR3 DNA sequence: TGTGCCAGCAGTCTCCGGGACAGTGAAGCTTTCTTT. It encodes CASSLRDSEAFF.

CDR3 amino acids: CSAGQQETQYF. The CDR3 nucleotides are TGCAGTGCCGGACAGCAAGAGACCCAGTACTTC. J is TRBJ2-5 and V is TRBV20-1, with a weak D call TRBD1 (6 bases). Per germline, CDR1 DFQATT and CDR2 SNEGSKA (reference sequence). This CDR3 is 11 amino acids long. Between the trimmed V and J ends, which lost 6 bases and 2 bases, there was a span of 7 bases.

V and J are TRBV27 and TRBJ1-2, with 7 bases lining up with TRBD1. Germline loops: CDR1 MNHEY, CDR2 SMNVEV (reference sequence). The V segment lost 8 bases and the J segment 5 bases; nucleotides outside the gene matches: 17. The CDR3 is 16 residues long. In DNA form, the CDR3 reads TGTGCCAGCCGAAAGGGAGGGGGCGCGGAAGCTTATGGCTACACCTTC. Its translation: CASRKGGGAEAYGYTF.

V gene TRBV4-3 combines with J gene TRBJ2-5, with D possibly being TRBD1 (7 bases). The last part of the DNA fits TRBJ2-7 better; the J call may be wrong. CDR3 length: 15 residues. In germline, CDR1 is LGHNA, CDR2 YSLEER. This CDR3 reads CASSQVHRGGYEQYF. In DNA, the CDR3 is TGCGCCAGCAGCCAAGTACACAGGGGAGGATACGAGCAGTACTTC.

The chain couples TRBV29-1 to TRBJ2-5; the D gene is possibly TRBD2 (6 bases). The CDR3 is made up of 12 amino acids. Looked up from germline, CDR1 is SQVTM and CDR2 is ANQGSEA. V was trimmed by 3 bases and J by 4 bases, leaving 9 bases between them. The chain's CDR3 is CSVEYGGETQYF. The CDR3 nucleotides are TGCAGCGTTGAGTACGGGGGAGAGACCCAGTACTTC.

CDR3 sequence reads: CASTQGVNGYTF. The CDR3 DNA reads TGTGCCAGCACACAGGGAGTAAATGGCTACACCTTC. This sequence joins TRBV6-6 and TRBJ1-2; the D gene is possibly TRBD1 (6 bases). Germline V gene sequence: CDR1 MNHNY, CDR2 SVGAGI (reference sequence). The CDR3 is 12 residues long. The V and J ends lost 7 bases and 6 bases respectively, with 12 bases between them.

The chain links TRBV14 to TRBJ1-3; D unresolved. V was shortened by 4 bases and J by 4 bases, with 11 bases between the two germline ends. Per germline, CDR1 SGHDN and CDR2 FVKESK. The length of the CDR3 is 14 residues. CDR3 DNA: TGTGCCAGCAGCCCCCTGGCTTCAGGAAACACCATATATTTT. Translating it yields CASSPLASGNTIYF.

V and J are TRBV12-5 and TRBJ1-5; perhaps TRBD1 as D (5 bases). The CDR3 consists of 14 residues. Germline V gene lookup returns CDR1 LGHNT and CDR2 FRNRAP. V was cut by 3 bases and J by 0 bases, with 6 bases left in between. The CDR3 is CASGFGGSNQPQHF. CDR3 nucleotides: TGTGCTAGTGGTTTTGGGGGTAGCAATCAGCCCCAGCATTTT.

In its sample, this clone was seen once. The rearrangement joins TRBV7-2 to TRBJ1-1; a possible D gene is TRBD1 (6 bases). The length of the CDR3 is 13 residues. Germline CDR1 and CDR2: SGHTA and FQGNSA. V was pared by 1 base and J by 6 bases, with 9 bases between. CDR3 protein: CASSLVHRAEAFF. CDR3 sequence (DNA): TGTGCCAGCAGCTTAGTTCACAGGGCTGAAGCTTTCTTT.

The chain combines TRBV18 with TRBJ1-2; D uncertain. V was pared by 2 bases and J by 2 bases, with 15 bases between. Germline V lookup: CDR1 KGHSH, CDR2 LQKENI. This CDR3 is built from 16 residues. As DNA, the CDR3 is TGTGCCAGCTCACCAAGACCGGACGGCGAAAACTATGGCTACACCTTC. Protein: CASSPRPDGENYGYTF.

The CDR3 sequence: CASSSPQRSTDTQYF. For the CDR3, the DNA is TGTGCCAGCAGTTCACCGCAAAGAAGCACAGATACGCAGTATTTT. The chain has TRBV27 and TRBJ2-3; D unresolved. V was trimmed by 4 bases and J by 0 bases, leaving 11 bases between them. The CDR3 sequence is 15 residues long. Germline values: CDR1 MNHEY, CDR2 SMNVEV (reference sequence).

The genes are TRBV12-2 and TRBJ2-3; the DNA was not used to check the table's D call, TRBD2. TRBV12-2 is assigned pseudogene status. CDR3 size: 16 residues. The CDR3 loop reads CASRLQAGGSTDTQYF. The CDR3 DNA follows: TGTGCAAGTCGCTTACAGGCGGGGGGGAGCACAGATACGCAGTATTTT.

The J gene is TRBJ1-1, the V gene TRBV5-4; maybe TRBD1 (5 bases). This CDR3 comprises 14 residues. V lost 1 base, J lost 1 base, and 8 bases lay in between. Per the germline V gene, CDR1 is SGHNT and CDR2 is YYREEE (reference sequence). The CDR3 loop is CASSLFGTNTEAFF. CDR3 nucleotides: TGTGCCAGCAGCTTGTTTGGGACGAACACTGAAGCTTTCTTT.

The rearrangement links TRBV6-5 to TRBJ1-1, with D perhaps TRBD1 (6 bases). V gave up 5 bases and J gave up 1 base, with 14 bases separating them. This CDR3 spans 15 amino acids. The germline V gene encodes CDR1 MNHEY and CDR2 SVGAGI. Here the CDR3 DNA reads TGTGCCAGCAGTCGTAGAGGGGGAGCGAACACTGAAGCTTTCTTT. It yields the protein CASSRRGGANTEAFF.

The chain has TRBV5-1 and TRBJ1-2; D possibly corresponds to TRBD1 (5 bases). CDR1 and CDR2 from the germline V gene are SGHRS and YFSETQ. The germline V and J ends were trimmed by 0 bases and 7 bases, with 10 bases remaining between them. The CDR3 is 13 residues long. The DNA for the CDR3 is TGCGCCAGCAGCTTGGAGAGGGGAGGTGGCTACACCTTC. Protein product: CASSLERGGGYTF.

V and J are TRBV10-2 and TRBJ2-3, with D possibly TRBD1 on 5 matching bases. V lost 4 bases and J lost 5, with 10 bases in between. The CDR3 has 13 residues. Germline V lookup: CDR1 WSHSY, CDR2 SAAADI. The CDR3 sequence: CASSVGARDTQYF. The CDR3 DNA follows: TGCGCCAGCAGTGTAGGGGCTAGAGATACGCAGTATTTT.

The chain carries TRBV18 and TRBJ1-2, with D maybe TRBD1 (5 bases). This CDR3 is 13 amino acids long. V lost 3 bases, J lost 4 bases, and 9 bases lay in between. Germline lookup yields CDR1 KGHSH and CDR2 LQKENI. The CDR3 spells CASSPEQAYGYTF. The DNA of the CDR3 is TGTGCCAGCTCACCCGAACAGGCCTATGGCTACACCTTC. Variable domain in full (rest from reference TRBV18 and TRBJ1-2): NAGVMQNPRHLVRRRGQEARLRCSPMKGHSHVYWYRQLPEEGLKFMVYLQKENIIDESGMPKERFSAEFPKEGPSILRIQQVVRGDSAAYFCASSPEQAYGYTFGSGTRLTVV.

The chain couples TRBV4-3 to TRBJ2-1; no clear D. V lost 4 bases and J lost 6, with 13 bases in between. Germline V lookup: CDR1 LGHNA, CDR2 YSLEER. CDR3 size: 14 residues. The CDR3 DNA follows: TGCGCCAGCAGCCCACGGCTAACAAGCAATGAGCAGTTCTTC. Translated: CASSPRLTSNEQFF.

The rearrangement joins TRBV27 to TRBJ1-5; a weak D match, TRBD1 (5 bases). This CDR3 has 13 amino acids. The germline V and J ends were trimmed by 6 bases and 5 bases, with 11 bases remaining between them. CDR1 and CDR2 (germline): MNHEY, SMNVEV (reference sequence). The CDR3 DNA reads as TGTGCCAGCAGAAGGGACCGCCATCAGCCCCAGCATTTT. This encodes CASRRDRHQPQHF.

This CDR3 is CATGGRSNQPQHF. For the CDR3, the DNA is TGTGCCACCGGGGGCCGGAGCAATCAGCCCCAGCATTTT. The V and J genes are TRBV15 and TRBJ1-5; the D gene is possibly TRBD1 (6 bases). CDR1 is LNHNV, CDR2 YYDKDF, per germline (reference sequence). V was pared by 8 bases and J by 1 base, with 9 bases between. The CDR3 is 13 residues long.

There are a few counts of this clone. Here the CDR3 reads CASSWGSIRGEAFF. CDR3 DNA sequence: TGTGCCAGCAGCTGGGGGTCGATCCGGGGTGAAGCTTTCTTT. The chain couples TRBV5-4 to TRBJ1-1; D is possibly TRBD1 (5 bases). V was shortened by 3 bases and J by 7 bases, with 16 bases between the two germline ends. This CDR3 has 14 residues. CDR1 is SGHNT, CDR2 YYREEE, per germline (reference sequence).